Below are 20 T cell receptor beta chains sequenced from a single sample in a study of cytomegalovirus exposure and HLA in healthy donors. Amplification used 60 Vbeta primers and 13 Jbeta primers. Sequencing used immunoSEQ multiplex PCR; TCRdb keeps in-frame clones, though not all of them. This sample has roughly 150,000 clones; 60% to 85% occur once, and the top ten carry about 13%. Sequenced input: PBMCs. The receptors come from a man aged 35 to 55 in good health and CMV-seropositive.

CDR3 coding DNA: TGTGCCAGCACCCAGACAGGGGCAATCGCCTACGAGCAGTACTTC. Protein product: CASTQTGAIAYEQYF. This chain joins TRBV6-1 and TRBJ2-7, with TRBD1 matching over 8 bases. J was trimmed by 2 bases and V by 7 bases; bases with no gene match: 10. Germline CDR1 and CDR2: MNHNS and SASEGT. There are 15 residues in the CDR3.

This clone has just a few counts. The chain uses TRBV4-1 and TRBJ2-1; the match to TRBD2 covers 9 bases. The CDR3 consists of 16 residues. Germline assignment: CDR1 MGHRA and CDR2 YSYEKL. The V and J ends lost 1 base and 6 bases, in that order; junction bases with no gene match: 7. The CDR3 DNA reads TGCGCCAGCAGCCAAGTCGGGACTAGCACGGGCAATGAGCAGTTCTTC. It translates to CASSQVGTSTGNEQFF.

Note on this clone: Other DNA sequences within the sample encode an identical CDR3. V usage is TRBV15 and J usage is TRBJ1-5, with D perhaps matching TRBD1 (5 bases). The length of the CDR3 is 12 residues. V lost 5 bases and J 5 bases, leaving 7 bases between the germline ends. Germline V CDR1 and CDR2: LNHNV, YYDKDF (reference sequence). The CDR3 spells CATSLQDQPQHF. The DNA for the CDR3 is TGTGCCACCAGCTTACAGGATCAGCCCCAGCATTTT. The variable domain in full, with the rest retrieved from reference TRBV15 and TRBJ1-5, is DAMVIQNPRYQVTQFGKPVTLSCSQTLNHNVMYWYQQKSSQAPKLLFHYYDKDFNNEADTPDNFQSRRPNTSFCFLDIRSPGLGDTAMYLCATSLQDQPQHFGDGTRLSIL.

This chain joins TRBV4-2 and TRBJ1-5; perhaps TRBD1 as D (5 bases). With 3 bases removed from V and 4 bases from J, the gap between germline ends came to 7 bases. The CDR3 extends over 13 amino acids. Germline-derived CDR1 and CDR2 are LGHNA and YNFKEQ. The CDR3 sequence: CASSQSGNQPQHF. CDR3 in DNA: TGTGCCAGCAGCCAGTCAGGGAATCAGCCCCAGCATTTT.

The gene calls are TRBV7-9 and TRBJ2-1; 15 bases are a match to TRBD2. CDR3 size: 19 residues. The trim removed 5 bases at V and 0 bases at J, leaving 8 bases unmatched. Germline assignment: CDR1 SEHNR and CDR2 FQNEAQ (reference sequence). The CDR3 sequence is CASSPGLAGGVPSYNEQFF. DNA of the CDR3: TGTGCCAGCAGCCCCGGACTAGCGGGAGGGGTCCCCTCCTACAATGAGCAGTTCTTC.

In this sample, this clone turned up a few times. The chain joins TRBV28 to TRBJ2-5; 9 bases agree with TRBD2. The CDR3 extends over 16 amino acids. The J segment lost 0 bases and the V segment lost 4 bases, leaving 6 bases of the junction unmatched. Germline V gives CDR1 MDHEN, CDR2 SYDVKM. The CDR3 loop reads CASSSPLAGYQETQYF. CDR3 sequence (DNA): TGTGCCAGCAGTTCTCCCCTAGCGGGGTACCAAGAGACCCAGTACTTC.

This clone appeared a few times. The chain links TRBV18 to TRBJ1-1; 9 nucleotides align to TRBD1. CDR3 length equals 17 residues. Germline trimming cut 6 bases from V and 4 bases from J; bases unmatched to any gene: 15. Germline V CDR1 and CDR2: KGHSH, LQKENI. As DNA, the CDR3 is TGTGCCAGCTCGCCCCCTCTAGACAGGGGACAGGGCACTGAAGCTTTCTTT. It is translated as CASSPPLDRGQGTEAFF.

The gene calls are TRBV28 and TRBJ2-1, with 10 bases matching TRBD1. V was clipped by 4 bases and J by 6 bases; unmatched bases: 6. The CDR3 length is 15 residues. In germline, CDR1 is MDHEN, CDR2 SYDVKM. The CDR3 sequence: CASSYPGTGANEQFF. CDR3 nucleotides: TGTGCCAGCAGTTATCCCGGGACAGGGGCCAATGAGCAGTTCTTC.

The chain joins TRBV12-5 to TRBJ2-3; 8 bases map to TRBD2. With 4 bases clipped from V and 2 bases from J, the junction kept 5 bases outside the gene matches. This CDR3 comprises 15 residues. Germline lookup yields CDR1 LGHNT and CDR2 FRNRAP. The CDR3 DNA reads TGTGCTAGTGGTTCGGGGGGGGGACCCACAGATACGCAGTATTTT. It specifies CASGSGGGPTDTQYF.

The V gene is TRBV5-4, the J gene TRBJ2-1; the match to TRBD2 covers 7 bases. CDR1 is SGHNT, CDR2 YYREEE, per germline (reference sequence). This CDR3 is built from 18 residues. Trimming at V came to 3 bases and at J to 3 bases, leaving 15 bases not matched to a gene. CDR3: CASSSASSGGANYNEQFF. The CDR3 nucleotides are TGTGCCAGCAGCTCAGCCTCTAGCGGCGGAGCCAACTACAATGAGCAGTTCTTC. The full variable domain, rest sourced from reference TRBV5-4 and TRBJ2-1, is ETGVTQSPTHLIKTRGQQVTLRCSSQSGHNTVSWYQQALGQGPQFIFQYYREEENGRGNFPPRFSGLQFPNYSSELNVNALELDDSALYLCASSSASSGGANYNEQFFGPGTRLTVL.

The chain joins TRBV5-4 to TRBJ1-2; D perhaps matches TRBD1 (5 bases). There are 15 residues in the CDR3. Germline values: CDR1 SGHNT, CDR2 YYREEE (reference sequence). Trimming removed 5 bases from V and 4 bases from J, with 18 bases in between. The CDR3 DNA follows: TGTGCCAGCAGACCGTCGGGGGGATGGGGCTATGGCTACACCTTC. Translated: CASRPSGGWGYGYTF.

CDR3 protein: CASSGGGRSKNIQYF. The DNA for the CDR3 is TGTGCCAGTAGCGGGGGCGGGAGGTCCAAAAACATTCAGTACTTC. The chain carries TRBV19 and TRBJ2-4, with 8 nucleotides matching TRBD2. The CDR3 length is 15 residues. Trimming removed 6 bases from V and 2 bases from J; junction bases left unmatched: 6. From germline, CDR1 is LNHDA and CDR2 SQIVND (reference sequence).

Here the CDR3 DNA reads TGTGCCAGCAGCTCAACCGGGGGGGGCAACACCGGGGAGCTGTTTTTT. Protein sequence: CASSSTGGGNTGELFF. The J gene is TRBJ2-2, the V gene TRBV7-3, with 8 bases lining up with TRBD2. Germline CDR1 reads SGHTA; CDR2 reads FQGTGA. This CDR3 has 16 amino acids. Losses at the gene ends were 4 bases for V and 2 bases for J; bases not matched to a gene: 6.

The genes are TRBV9 and TRBJ2-5, with 8 bases identical to TRBD1. Germline V gene sequence: CDR1 SGDLS, CDR2 YYNGEE. The CDR3 has 15 amino acids. The V gene end was trimmed by 2 bases and the J gene end by 4 bases; junction bases not matched to a gene: 7. Here the CDR3 DNA reads TGTGCCAGCAGCGTGAAGCAGGGGGCGCGAGAGACCCAGTACTTC. Protein product: CASSVKQGARETQYF.

The rearrangement links TRBV28 to TRBJ2-7, with D possibly being TRBD2 (6 bases). The CDR3 length is 15 residues. CDR1 and CDR2 (germline): MDHEN, SYDVKM. Between the trimmed V and J ends, which lost 6 bases and 3 bases, there was a span of 18 bases. Here the CDR3 DNA reads TGTGCCAGCAGCCCTGGGGACGGGGAGGTCTACGAGCAGTACTTC. It encodes CASSPGDGEVYEQYF.

The chain carries TRBV6-1 and TRBJ1-4, with D possibly matching TRBD1 (5 bases). With 10 bases removed from V and 8 bases from J, the gap between germline ends came to 14 bases. The length of the CDR3 is 12 residues. Germline V gene lookup returns CDR1 MNHNS and CDR2 SASEGT. CDR3 DNA: TGTGCCATCCGAAACTACAGGGAAAAACTGTTTTTT. Translating gives CAIRNYREKLFF.

The chain combines TRBV19 with TRBJ2-6; 11 nucleotides agree with TRBD2. Germline CDR1 reads LNHDA; CDR2 reads SQIVND (reference sequence). V was clipped by 3 bases and J by 3 bases; unmatched bases: 13. The CDR3 has 20 amino acids. Here the CDR3 reads CASSIITGLAGGFGANVLTF. CDR3 coding DNA: TGTGCCAGTAGTATTATCACTGGGCTAGCGGGAGGATTTGGGGCCAACGTCCTGACTTTC. Filled out from reference TRBV19 and TRBJ2-6, the complete variable domain reads DGGITQSPKYLFRKEGQNVTLSCEQNLNHDAMYWYRQDPGQGLRLIYYSQIVNDFQKGDIAEGYSVSREKKESFPLTVTSAQKNPTAFYLCASSIITGLAGGFGANVLTFGAGSRLTVL.

This chain connects TRBV6-1 to TRBJ1-1; D possibly corresponds to TRBD1 (5 bases). V was clipped by 4 bases and J by 1 base, with 10 bases between them. CDR1 is MNHNS, CDR2 SASEGT, per germline. CDR3 length: 14 amino acids. The CDR3 coding sequence is TGTGCCAGCAGTGCGACAGTGAGGAACACTGAAGCTTTCTTT. Translating it yields CASSATVRNTEAFF.

V and J are TRBV6-1 and TRBJ2-2, with a weak D call TRBD2 (6 bases). CDR3 length: 16 residues. The V gene's germline CDR1 is MNHNS and CDR2 SASEGT. Trimming left V 3 bases short and J 6 bases short, with 17 bases between. CDR3 coding DNA: TGTGCCAGCAGTGATAAGCTCGGCAGGGAGGCCGGGGAGCTGTTTTTT. It yields the protein CASSDKLGREAGELFF.

The chain combines TRBV5-1 with TRBJ2-1, with 8 bases matching TRBD2. CDR1 SGHRS and CDR2 YFSETQ come from the germline V gene. The J segment lost 3 bases and the V segment lost 1 base, leaving 6 bases of the junction unmatched. The CDR3 is 16 residues long. CDR3 sequence: CASSLPAGDLYNEQFF. CDR3 bases: TGCGCCAGCAGCTTGCCAGCGGGGGACCTCTACAATGAGCAGTTCTTC.